Following are 18 T cell receptor beta chains from one sample sequenced in a study of beta chain features in type 1 diabetes. Of the isolated RNA, all was reverse transcribed, and so the sequenced material was expressed TCRB transcripts. Sequenced by immunoSEQ multiplex PCR; TCRdb stores in-frame clones only, minus some. Among 250,000 or so clones, around 21% were seen once, and the ten largest hold roughly 0.028%. No antigen is known for these receptors. Study-wide results and caveats: Moderate yet significant TCRB CDR3 shortening was seen in Type 1 diabetes patients in all four CD4+ subsets.

Sequenced material: naive CD4+ T cells from blood. These receptors all stem from a woman aged 40 to 50 with type 1 diabetes.

The chain uses TRBV5-1 and TRBJ2-1; 9 positions agree with TRBD2. This CDR3 spans 15 amino acids. The ends lost 3 bases at V and 6 bases at J; junction bases unmatched: 7. Germline CDR1 and CDR2: SGHRS and YFSETQ. CDR3: CASSSVVAGVNEQFF. In DNA form, the CDR3 reads TGCGCCAGCAGCTCGGTGGTAGCGGGAGTCAATGAGCAGTTCTTC.

This chain uses TRBV29-1 with TRBJ1-1, with TRBD1 identical over 8 bases. V was pared by 6 bases and J by 4 bases, with 10 bases of the junction left unmatched. CDR3 length equals 14 residues. Germline assignment: CDR1 SQVTM and CDR2 ANQGSEA. This chain's CDR3 is CSVPTGGRSTEAFF. CDR3 nucleotide sequence: TGCAGCGTACCAACAGGGGGTAGAAGCACTGAAGCTTTCTTT. The full variable domain, with the rest looked up from reference TRBV29-1 and TRBJ1-1, is SAVISQKPSRDICQRGTSLTIQCQVDSQVTMMFWYRQQPGQSLTLIATANQGSEATYESGFVIDKFPISRPNLTFSTLTVSNMSPEDSSIYLCSVPTGGRSTEAFFGQGTRLTVV.

This clone turned up a few times. The V and J genes are TRBV29-1 and TRBJ2-1; 7 nucleotides line up with TRBD2. With V trimmed by 4 bases and J by 5 bases, 8 bases remained unmatched. This CDR3 region has 14 residues. The germline CDR1 and CDR2 sequences are SQVTM and ANQGSEA. CDR3 nucleotides: TGCAGCGTTGCTCCTCTCGGGGGGAACAATGAGCAGTTCTTC. Translating it yields CSVAPLGGNNEQFF.

This clone has only a few counts. The chain carries TRBV4-3 and TRBJ1-1; tentatively, D is TRBD1 (6 bases). The germline V gene has CDR1 LGHNA and CDR2 YSLEER. Trimming took off 1 base at V and 4 bases at J, with 16 bases between the two ends. The CDR3 has 16 residues. In DNA, the CDR3 is TGCGCCAGCAGCCAAGTGTATCGGGGGGGCATCACTGAAGCTTTCTTT. It yields the protein CASSQVYRGGITEAFF.

This clone was seen a handful of times. V is TRBV18 and J is TRBJ2-5; tentatively, D is TRBD2 (6 bases). Germline V lookup: CDR1 KGHSH, CDR2 LQKENI. Between the trimmed V and J ends, which lost 1 base and 4 bases, there was a span of 7 bases. This CDR3 has 13 residues. The chain's CDR3 is CASSPRAGETQYF. The CDR3 nucleotides read TGTGCCAGCTCACCACGAGCGGGAGAGACCCAGTACTTC.

This chain connects TRBV30 to TRBJ1-4; no definite D call. The CDR3 contains 12 residues. Germline V gene lookup returns CDR1 GTSNPN and CDR2 SVGIG (reference sequence). V gave up 1 base and J gave up 8 bases, with 8 bases separating them. DNA for the CDR3: TGTGCCTGGAGTGGCGTGGAGGAAAAACTGTTTTTT. Translated, it gives CAWSGVEEKLFF.

This clone came up a few times. CDR3 sequence reads: CATRQGADGGYTF. CDR3 DNA: TGTGCCACGCGACAGGGGGCGGATGGGGGCTACACCTTC. J is TRBJ1-2 and V is TRBV28, with 10 bases aligning to TRBD1. The CDR3 is 13 residues long. The germline V gene encodes CDR1 MDHEN and CDR2 SYDVKM. Trimming at V came to 10 bases and at J to 8 bases, leaving 10 bases not matched to a gene.

This clone was seen more than once but under ten times. The chain is built from TRBV5-1 and TRBJ2-5; D remains ambiguous. The CDR3 sequence is 13 residues long. V lost 2 bases and J lost 1, with 6 bases in between. Germline CDR1 reads SGHRS; CDR2 reads YFSETQ. CDR3 DNA: TGCGCCAGCAGCTTTAACAGCCAAGAGACCCAGTACTTC. Translated, it gives CASSFNSQETQYF.

The chain links TRBV6-6 to TRBJ1-2; 8 nucleotides agree with TRBD1. V dropped 5 bases and J dropped 4; count of bases not matched to a gene: 3. CDR3 length: 13 amino acids. Per the germline V gene, CDR1 is MNHNY and CDR2 is SVGAGI (reference sequence). The CDR3 spells CASSNDRGYGYTF. The CDR3 DNA follows: TGTGCCAGCAGTAACGACAGGGGCTATGGCTACACCTTC.

The J gene is TRBJ2-5, the V gene TRBV29-1, with D possibly being TRBD2 (7 bases). The CDR3 is 13 residues long. V lost 2 bases, J lost 4 bases, and 11 bases lay in between. The germline V gene encodes CDR1 SQVTM and CDR2 ANQGSEA. CDR3 coding DNA: TGCAGCGTTGAAATGGGAGGGGGAGAGACCCAGTACTTC. Residues: CSVEMGGGETQYF.

This clone was detected a few times. V and J are TRBV7-3 and TRBJ2-5; a possible D gene is TRBD2 (5 bases). In germline, CDR1 is SGHTA, CDR2 FQGTGA. V lost 0 bases, J lost 12 bases, and 14 bases lay in between. The CDR3 runs 13 residues. The CDR3, as DNA: TGTGCCAGCAGCTTAACAGCGGCGGTAGATAAGTACTTC. Its translation is CASSLTAAVDKYF. The complete variable domain, with remaining parts taken from reference TRBV7-3 and TRBJ2-5, reads GAGVSQTPSNKVTEKGKYVELRCDPISGHTALYWYRQSLGQGPEFLIYFQGTGAADDSGLPNDRFFAVRPEGSVSTLKIQRTERGDSAVYLCASSLTAAVDKYFGPGTRLLVL.

The chain joins TRBV15 to TRBJ2-1, with 9 bases that match TRBD2. Germline values: CDR1 LNHNV, CDR2 YYDKDF (reference sequence). J was trimmed by 8 bases and V by 8 bases; bases with no gene match: 13. The CDR3 is 15 amino acids. The CDR3 loop is CATGRGRGGPDEQFF. Written as DNA, the CDR3 is TGTGCCACCGGCCGGGGGCGGGGGGGCCCCGATGAGCAGTTCTTC. The full variable domain, completed using reference TRBV15 and TRBJ2-1, is DAMVIQNPRYQVTQFGKPVTLSCSQTLNHNVMYWYQQKSSQAPKLLFHYYDKDFNNEADTPDNFQSRRPNTSFCFLDIRSPGLGDTAMYLCATGRGRGGPDEQFFGPGTRLTVL.

V gene TRBV28 combines with J gene TRBJ1-1; 11 bases are a match to TRBD1. Losses at the gene ends were 8 bases for V and 10 bases for J; bases not matched to a gene: 18. The germline V gene has CDR1 MDHEN and CDR2 SYDVKM. The CDR3 has 16 residues. The CDR3 sequence: CASFSLHRTGGRGAFF. The DNA for the CDR3 is TGTGCCAGCTTCTCCCTCCATCGGACAGGGGGCCGGGGAGCTTTCTTT.

This clone appeared a few times. The V call is TRBV7-7, the J call TRBJ2-5; no reliable D call. The CDR3 contains 12 residues. Germline V gene lookup returns CDR1 SSHAT and CDR2 FNYEAQ (reference sequence). Trimming removed 5 bases at V and 4 bases at J, with 8 bases between. In nucleotides, the CDR3 is TGTGCCAGCAGCCATCCGGGAGAGACCCAGTACTTC. This sequence encodes CASSHPGETQYF.

This chain links TRBV2 with TRBJ2-3; possible D gene TRBD1, 5 bases. In germline, CDR1 is SNHLY, CDR2 FYNNEI. CDR3 length: 15 residues. Trimming removed 2 bases from V and 4 bases from J, with 13 bases in between. The chain's CDR3 is CASSELDRIADTQYF. CDR3 DNA: TGTGCCAGCAGTGAACTAGACAGAATCGCAGATACGCAGTATTTT.

The chain has TRBV6-4 and TRBJ2-1; TRBD2 matches at 11 bases. Germline V gives CDR1 MRHNA, CDR2 SNTAGT. The trim removed 6 bases at V and 7 bases at J, leaving 5 bases unmatched. This CDR3 contains 14 residues. The CDR3 here is CASSLLAGENEQFF. The CDR3 DNA is TGTGCCAGCAGCCTACTAGCGGGAGAGAATGAGCAGTTCTTC.

V gene TRBV30 combines with J gene TRBJ2-7; perhaps TRBD1 as D (6 bases). Germline-derived CDR1 and CDR2 are GTSNPN and SVGIG (reference sequence). CDR3 length: 13 residues. V lost 2 bases, J lost 7 bases, and 15 bases lay in between. The CDR3 sequence: CAWSRDNTGEQYF. CDR3 nucleotide sequence: TGTGCCTGGAGTAGGGACAACACGGGGGAGCAGTACTTC.

This clone has just a few counts. V is TRBV28 and J is TRBJ2-1; TRBD2 matches at 7 bases. The CDR3 covers 13 residues. The junction had 7 bases not matched to a gene; V was cut back by 6 bases and J by 8 bases. Germline CDR1 MDHEN, CDR2 SYDVKM. The CDR3 sequence is CASSPYAGDEQFF. The CDR3 DNA reads as TGTGCCAGCAGCCCCTATGCGGGAGATGAGCAGTTCTTC.